A single sample gave rise to the 14 T cell receptor beta chains below, sequenced in a study of Ad26.COV2.S vaccination and SARS-CoV-2 variants. The treatment here: some 19 received Ad26.COV2.S at low or high dose, single or two shots; about 5 received placebo; per-sample allocation not given. It was on day 63 after the first vaccine or placebo injection that samples were taken. TCRdb's table, derived via immunoSEQ multiplex PCR, lists solely in-frame clones and lacks some. This table has 300,000 to 350,000 clones, roughly 89% appearing once. Here the sequenced sample was peripheral blood, taken in a trial of Ad26.COV2.S vaccine versus placebo. Receptor source: a person aged 18-65 years who received the Ad26.COV2.S COVID-19 vaccine or a placebo.

The J gene is TRBJ2-1, the V gene TRBV11-2; D is ambiguous. Germline V gene lookup returns CDR1 SGHAT and CDR2 FQNNGV. V was clipped by 1 base and J by 6 bases, with 7 bases between them. The CDR3 spans 13 residues. CDR3 in amino acids: CASSLGGGNEQFF. DNA for the CDR3: TGTGCCAGCAGCTTAGGAGGCGGCAATGAGCAGTTCTTC. The entire variable domain, with the rest obtained from reference TRBV11-2 and TRBJ2-1, is as follows: EAGVAQSPRYKIIEKRQSVAFWCNPISGHATLYWYQQILGQGPKLLIQFQNNGVVDDSQLPKDRFSAERLKGVDSTLKIQPAKLEDSAVYLCASSLGGGNEQFFGPGTRLTVL.

This clone was seen more than once but under ten times. The chain combines TRBV30 with TRBJ1-6, with 7 nucleotides matching TRBD1. The CDR3 is 14 amino acids. V shed 2 bases and J 9 bases; nucleotides not matched to a gene: 7. Germline CDR1 is GTSNPN and CDR2 is SVGIG (reference sequence). The CDR3 spells CAWSRGDRPSPLHF. As DNA, the CDR3 is TGTGCCTGGAGTAGGGGGGACAGACCTTCACCCCTCCACTTT.

The gene calls are TRBV5-1 and TRBJ2-2; D perhaps matches TRBD2 (5 bases). Trimming stripped 2 bases from V and 6 bases from J, with 8 bases between. CDR3 size: 13 residues. Germline CDR1 reads SGHRS; CDR2 reads YFSETQ. The CDR3 sequence: CASSFRGSGELFF. The CDR3 DNA follows: TGCGCCAGCAGCTTTCGGGGATCCGGGGAGCTGTTTTTT.

The chain carries TRBV10-3 and TRBJ2-1, with 7 bases matching TRBD1. This CDR3 is 16 amino acids long. V dropped 3 bases and J dropped 0; count of bases not matched to a gene: 5. The V gene's germline CDR1 is ENHRY and CDR2 SYGVKD. CDR3 sequence: CAISERGGGSYNEQFF. The DNA of the CDR3 is TGTGCCATCAGTGAACGAGGGGGCGGCTCCTACAATGAGCAGTTCTTC.

The genes are TRBV20-1 and TRBJ1-2, with D hard to call. V was trimmed by 3 bases and J by 5 bases, leaving 7 bases between them. The CDR3 contains 11 residues. The germline V gene encodes CDR1 DFQATT and CDR2 SNEGSKA (reference sequence). DNA of the CDR3: TGCAGTGCTAGGCCGGGATATGGCTACACCTTC. Translation gives CSARPGYGYTF.

The chain joins TRBV9 to TRBJ2-2; 9 bases align to TRBD2. Germline V CDR1 and CDR2: SGDLS, YYNGEE. With 3 bases clipped from V and 2 bases from J, the junction kept 8 bases outside the gene matches. This CDR3 comprises 17 residues. This chain's CDR3 is CASSARREGYNTGELFF. CDR3 coding DNA: TGTGCCAGCAGCGCTCGGCGGGAGGGCTACAACACCGGGGAGCTGTTTTTT.

The V call is TRBV7-9, the J call TRBJ2-1, with TRBD1 identical over 10 bases. The ends lost 7 bases at V and 8 bases at J; junction bases unmatched: 8. Germline CDR1 is SEHNR and CDR2 is FQNEAQ (reference sequence). The CDR3 has 14 amino acids. The DNA of the CDR3 is TGTGCCAGCATAGACAGGGGGCAAATGTATGAGCAGTTCTTC. Translated: CASIDRGQMYEQFF.

The gene calls are TRBV28 and TRBJ2-7; D could derive from TRBD1 or TRBD2 (6 bases each). The germline V gene has CDR1 MDHEN and CDR2 SYDVKM. This CDR3 spans 14 amino acids. V was shortened by 3 bases and J by 5 bases, with 14 bases between the two germline ends. The CDR3 sequence is CASSFGGRRNEQYF. As DNA, the CDR3 is TGTGCCAGCAGTTTTGGGGGGCGCAGGAACGAGCAGTACTTC.

The CDR3 reads CACNQGALYNSPLHF. CDR3 sequence (DNA): TGTGCCTGCAATCAGGGAGCCCTCTACAATTCACCCCTCCACTTT. V is TRBV30 and J is TRBJ1-6, with D perhaps TRBD1 (5 bases). CDR3 length equals 15 residues. Trimming cost V 6 bases and J 7 bases, with 19 bases left between them. CDR1 and CDR2 from the germline V gene are GTSNPN and SVGIG (reference sequence). The full variable domain, with the rest looked up from reference TRBV30 and TRBJ1-6, is SQTIHQWPATLVQPVGSPLSLECTVEGTSNPNLYWYRQAAGRGLQLLFYSVGIGQISSEVPQNLSASRPQDRQFILSSKKLLLSDSGFYLCACNQGALYNSPLHFGNGTRLTVT.

The chain uses TRBV28 and TRBJ2-2; the match to TRBD1 covers 9 bases. With V trimmed by 6 bases and J by 1 base, 3 bases remained unmatched. The CDR3 covers 15 residues. The germline gives CDR1 MDHEN, CDR2 SYDVKM. The CDR3 DNA sequence: TGTGCCAGCAGGGGGACAGGGCTGAACACCGGGGAGCTGTTTTTT. This codes for CASRGTGLNTGELFF.

This rearrangement joins TRBV6-5 to TRBJ2-3; 11 positions agree with TRBD2. Germline CDR1 MNHEY, CDR2 SVGAGI. The CDR3 is 15 residues long. V trimming: 5 bases; J trimming: 4 bases; junction bases outside the gene matches: 5. CDR3: CASSITSGSPDTQYF. DNA for the CDR3: TGTGCCAGCAGTATTACTAGCGGGAGCCCAGATACGCAGTATTTT.

The V gene is TRBV6-5, the J gene TRBJ1-2; TRBD1 agrees at 9 bases. The CDR3 sequence is 14 residues long. In germline, CDR1 is MNHEY, CDR2 SVGAGI. Trimming at V came to 7 bases and at J to 8 bases, leaving 11 bases not matched to a gene. The CDR3 DNA reads as TGTGCCAGCAAAGGGACAGGGAGGGCGATCGGCTACACCTTC. Encoded protein: CASKGTGRAIGYTF.

This clone showed up just once. This rearrangement joins TRBV7-4 to TRBJ1-6; D unclear. Trimming pared 5 bases from V and 11 bases from J, leaving 22 bases between. There are 16 residues in the CDR3. CDR1 SGHVT and CDR2 SQSDAQ come from the germline V gene. The CDR3, as DNA: TGTGCCAGCAGCCCCAGAGTAGTAGGGATGTTCACACCCCTCCACTTT. Its translation: CASSPRVVGMFTPLHF.

The V gene is TRBV19, the J gene TRBJ2-1, with 9 bases that match TRBD2. CDR1 is LNHDA and CDR2 is SQIVND in the germline V gene (reference sequence). Trimming took 2 bases from V and 0 from J; bases not matched to a gene: 5. This CDR3 is 17 amino acids long. DNA for the CDR3: TGTGCCAGTAGTATAACGACTAGCGGCAGCTCCTACAATGAGCAGTTCTTC. As protein: CASSITTSGSSYNEQFF.